One sample yielded the 3 T cell receptor beta chains listed below, sequenced in a study of human T cells and chemical hapten exposure. MiXCR, applied by TCRdb to the RACE reads, yields one record per CDR3 protein. The sample contains around 120,000 distinct CDR3 sequences, around 10% of which appear only once. Time point meaning: patch test 1, 2 weeks after DPC sensitization. Treatment here: therapeutic diphenylcyclopropenone sensitization with weekly scalp DPC. The sequences come from whole blood, collected in connection with sensitization to the hapten diphenylcyclopropenone (DPC). Every receptor here comes from a woman in her 50s with alopecia areata. Some clones in this sample may be carry-over from other donors' samples.

There are many counts of this clonotype. The chain joins TRBV7-6 to TRBJ1-4, with TRBD1 identical over 7 bases. The V and J ends lost 6 bases and 4 bases, in that order; junction bases with no gene match: 8. Germline V gene sequence: CDR1 SGHVS, CDR2 FNYEAQ. The CDR3 sequence is 15 residues long. CDR3 DNA sequence: TGTGCCAGCAGTTTTCCGGGACAGAGTAATGAAAAACTGTTTTTT. This translates into CASSFPGQSNEKLFF.

This clonotype has just a few counts. The J gene is TRBJ2-3, the V gene TRBV7-2, with D unresolved. Trimming removed 2 bases at V and 3 bases at J, with 6 bases between. The CDR3 has 13 amino acids. Per the germline V gene, CDR1 is SGHTA and CDR2 is FQGNSA. CDR3 sequence reads: CASSLRPTDTQYF. The CDR3 DNA reads as TGTGCCAGCAGCTTAAGGCCTACAGATACGCAGTATTTT.

This clonotype was counted at least ten times. The chain carries TRBV3-1 and TRBJ2-1, with TRBD2 as a possible D gene (6 bases). The CDR3 has 16 amino acids. The germline V gene encodes CDR1 LGHDT and CDR2 YNNKEL (reference sequence). V was clipped by 0 bases and J by 9 bases, with 18 bases between them. The CDR3 region has the DNA TGTGCCAGCAGCCAAGAACGGGAGAAAGGGCTGGGTGAGCAGTTCTTC. This sequence encodes CASSQEREKGLGEQFF.